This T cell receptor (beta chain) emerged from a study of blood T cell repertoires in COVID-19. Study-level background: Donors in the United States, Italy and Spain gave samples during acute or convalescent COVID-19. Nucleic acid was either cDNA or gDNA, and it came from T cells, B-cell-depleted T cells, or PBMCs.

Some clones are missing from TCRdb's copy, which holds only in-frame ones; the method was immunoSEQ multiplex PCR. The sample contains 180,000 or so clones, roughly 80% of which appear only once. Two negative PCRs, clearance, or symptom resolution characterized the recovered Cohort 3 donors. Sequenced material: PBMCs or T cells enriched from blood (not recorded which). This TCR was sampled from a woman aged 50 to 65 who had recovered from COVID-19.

In nucleotides, the CDR3 is TGTGCCAGCAGCCCGGGACAGGTGGGCTACACCTTC. Translation gives CASSPGQVGYTF. The chain has TRBV12-3 or TRBV12-4 and TRBJ1-2, with 8 bases matching TRBD1. The V gene end was trimmed by 6 bases and the J gene end by 8 bases; junction bases not matched to a gene: 5. The CDR3 totals 12 residues.